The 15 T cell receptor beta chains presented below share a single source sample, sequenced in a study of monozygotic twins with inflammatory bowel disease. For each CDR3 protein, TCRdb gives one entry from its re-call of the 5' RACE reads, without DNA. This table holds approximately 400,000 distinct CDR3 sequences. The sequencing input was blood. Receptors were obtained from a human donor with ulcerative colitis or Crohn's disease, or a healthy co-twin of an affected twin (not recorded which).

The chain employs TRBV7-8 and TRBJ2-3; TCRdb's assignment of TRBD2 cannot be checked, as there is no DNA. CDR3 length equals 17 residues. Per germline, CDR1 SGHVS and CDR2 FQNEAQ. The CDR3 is CASSLGRSGMITDTQYF. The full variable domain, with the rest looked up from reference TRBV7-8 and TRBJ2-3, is GAGVSQSPRYKVAKRGQDVALRCDPISGHVSLFWYQQALGQGPEFLTYFQNEAQLDKSGLPSDRFFAERPEGSVSTLKIQRTQQEDSAVYLCASSLGRSGMITDTQYFGPGTRLTVL.

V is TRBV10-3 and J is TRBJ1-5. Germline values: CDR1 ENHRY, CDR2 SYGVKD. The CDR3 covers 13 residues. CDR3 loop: CATTWGYNQLQHF.

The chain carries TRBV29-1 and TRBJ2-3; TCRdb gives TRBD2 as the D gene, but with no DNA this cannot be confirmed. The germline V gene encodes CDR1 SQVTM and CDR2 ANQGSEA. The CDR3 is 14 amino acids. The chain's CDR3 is CSVSWTSAGDTQYF.

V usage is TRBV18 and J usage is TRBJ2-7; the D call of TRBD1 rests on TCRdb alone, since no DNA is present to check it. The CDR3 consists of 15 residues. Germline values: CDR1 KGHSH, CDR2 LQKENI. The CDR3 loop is CASSSSPGQSYEQYF.

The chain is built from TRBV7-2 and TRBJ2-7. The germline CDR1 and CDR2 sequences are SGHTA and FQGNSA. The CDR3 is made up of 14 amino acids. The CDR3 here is CASSSGFSIDEQYF.

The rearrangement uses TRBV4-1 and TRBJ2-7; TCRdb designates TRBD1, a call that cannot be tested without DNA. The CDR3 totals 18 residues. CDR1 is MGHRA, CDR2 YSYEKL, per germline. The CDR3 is CASSHAGGGGLSSYEQYF.

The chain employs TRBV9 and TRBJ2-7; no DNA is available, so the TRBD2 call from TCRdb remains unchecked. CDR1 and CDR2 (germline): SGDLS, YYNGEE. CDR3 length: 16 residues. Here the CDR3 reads CASSVAASASSYEQYF.

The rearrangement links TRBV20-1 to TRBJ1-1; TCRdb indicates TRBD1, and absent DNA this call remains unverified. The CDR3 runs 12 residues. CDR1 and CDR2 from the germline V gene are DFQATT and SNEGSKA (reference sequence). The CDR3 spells CSASPGTTEAFF.

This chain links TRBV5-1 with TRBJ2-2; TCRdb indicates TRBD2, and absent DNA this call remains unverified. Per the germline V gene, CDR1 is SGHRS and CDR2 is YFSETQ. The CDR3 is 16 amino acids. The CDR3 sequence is CASSPGLAGVGGELFF. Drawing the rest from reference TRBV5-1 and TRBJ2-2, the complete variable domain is KAGVTQTPRYLIKTRGQQVTLSCSPISGHRSVSWYQQTPGQGLQFLFEYFSETQRNKGNFPGRFSGRQFSNSRSEMNVSTLELGDSALYLCASSPGLAGVGGELFFGEGSRLTVL.

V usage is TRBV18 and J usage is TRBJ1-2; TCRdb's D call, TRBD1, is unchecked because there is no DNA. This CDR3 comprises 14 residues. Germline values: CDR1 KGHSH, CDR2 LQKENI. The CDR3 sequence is CASSPPNRAGGYTF.

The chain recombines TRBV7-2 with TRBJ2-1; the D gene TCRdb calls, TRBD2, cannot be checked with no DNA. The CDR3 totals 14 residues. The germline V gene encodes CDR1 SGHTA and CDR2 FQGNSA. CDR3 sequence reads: CASSLEGTSVEQFF. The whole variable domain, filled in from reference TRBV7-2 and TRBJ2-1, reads GAGVSQSPSNKVTEKGKDVELRCDPISGHTALYWYRQSLGQGLEFLIYFQGNSAPDKSGLPSDRFSAERTGGSVSTLTIQRTQQEDSAVYLCASSLEGTSVEQFFGPGTRLTVL.

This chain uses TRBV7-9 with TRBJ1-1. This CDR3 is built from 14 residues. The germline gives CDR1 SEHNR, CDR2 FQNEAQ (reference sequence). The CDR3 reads CASSSLKMNTEAFF.

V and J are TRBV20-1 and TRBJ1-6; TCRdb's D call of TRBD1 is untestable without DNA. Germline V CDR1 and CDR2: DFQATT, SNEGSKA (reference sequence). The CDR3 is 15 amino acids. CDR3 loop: CSARVTGFADSPLHF.

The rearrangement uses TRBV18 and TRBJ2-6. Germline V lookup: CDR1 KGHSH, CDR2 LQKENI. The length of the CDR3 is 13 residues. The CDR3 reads CASFSSGANVLTF.

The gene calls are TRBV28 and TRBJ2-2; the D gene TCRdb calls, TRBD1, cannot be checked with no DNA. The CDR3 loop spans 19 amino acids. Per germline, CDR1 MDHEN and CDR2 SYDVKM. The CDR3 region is CASSLERTGFLESTGELFF.